What follows is one T cell receptor beta chain and its context. The antigen remains unidentified. This specimen belongs to a study of T cell repertoires in aging, cancer and after chemotherapy. Study in general: The whole study produced a dataset of roughly 8.8 million TCR reads.

Germline V gene lookup returns CDR1 DFQATT and CDR2 SNEGSKA (reference sequence). V lost 6 bases and J lost 1; bases outside the gene matches: 12. CDR3 length equals 17 residues. TCR beta rearrangements were amplified from peripheral blood genomic DNA. Multiplex touch-down PCR with TRB-A/B primers amplified rearranged V-D-J TRB sequences. TCRdb used MiXCR to reprocess the multiplex PCR reads, holding one entry per CDR3 protein. This sample has approximately 3,000 distinct CDR3 sequences, with under 40% found just once. Whole-study results and caveats: Across the chemotherapy interval, each cancer cohort showed higher median generation probability, suggesting thymic rebound. These repertoire data do not allow conclusions about immunological memory after chemotherapy.

This receptor was obtained from a human donor with a solid tumor. Sample: blood. The V and J genes are TRBV20-1 and TRBJ2-6; 7 positions agree with TRBD2. CDR3 in amino acids: CSATVSGKGSGANVLTF. The CDR3 nucleotides are TGCAGTGCCACCGTGAGCGGGAAAGGTTCTGGGGCCAACGTCCTGACTTTC.